This entry lists 10 T cell receptor beta chains sequenced from one sample in a study of graft-versus-host responses after intestinal transplantation. No cognate antigen is known for these TCRs. Profiled with immunoSEQ multiplex PCR; TCRdb holds only in-frame clones, not every one. The sample carries about 64,000 clones, 90% recorded once. Sequenced material: unstimulated CD8+ T cells sorted from spleen or lymph node cells, taken before transplant. The receptor source for this set is a human donor who was the organ donor for an intestinal transplant.

The chain recombines TRBV11-2 with TRBJ1-3, with 8 nucleotides matching TRBD1. The CDR3 extends over 20 amino acids. Germline V CDR1 and CDR2: SGHAT, FQNNGV. J lost 1 base, V lost 0 bases, and 14 bases had no gene match. Written as DNA, the CDR3 is TGTGCCAGCAGCTTAGATATTAGAGGAGGCAGGGGGCTTTCTGGAAACACCATATATTTT. Amino acids: CASSLDIRGGRGLSGNTIYF. The variable domain in full, completed from reference TRBV11-2 and TRBJ1-3, reads EAGVAQSPRYKIIEKRQSVAFWCNPISGHATLYWYQQILGQGPKLLIQFQNNGVVDDSQLPKDRFSAERLKGVDSTLKIQPAKLEDSAVYLCASSLDIRGGRGLSGNTIYFGEGSWLTVV.

J is TRBJ1-5 and V is TRBV7-3; no firm D call. Deletions cut 5 bases from V and 5 bases from J, with 7 bases between. Looked up from germline, CDR1 is SGHTA and CDR2 is FQGTGA. The CDR3 has 12 residues. The CDR3 reads CASSPRDQPQHF. CDR3 nucleotide sequence: TGTGCCAGCAGCCCTCGGGATCAGCCCCAGCATTTT.

The rearrangement links TRBV27 to TRBJ2-7; a weak D match, TRBD1 (6 bases). The V end lost 5 bases, the J end lost 1 base, and 18 bases lay between the germline ends. CDR3 length equals 16 residues. The germline CDR1 and CDR2 sequences are MNHEY and SMNVEV (reference sequence). The CDR3 reads CASSPTPRGLSYEQYF. The CDR3 DNA is TGTGCCAGCAGTCCCACCCCCAGGGGTCTTTCCTACGAGCAGTACTTC.

V gene TRBV27 combines with J gene TRBJ2-7; D gene ambiguous. CDR1 and CDR2 (germline): MNHEY, SMNVEV (reference sequence). The CDR3 consists of 13 residues. Trimming removed 0 bases from V and 0 bases from J, with 3 bases in between. CDR3 sequence reads: CASSLSYSYEQYF. The CDR3 DNA follows: TGTGCCAGCAGTTTATCTTACTCCTACGAGCAGTACTTC.

This sequence joins TRBV28 and TRBJ1-4, with TRBD1 matching over 8 bases. This CDR3 is 14 amino acids long. The germline V gene encodes CDR1 MDHEN and CDR2 SYDVKM. J lost 4 bases, V lost 9 bases, and 7 bases had no gene match. CDR3 region: CASKGGQDNEKLFF. CDR3 nucleotide sequence: TGTGCCAGTAAAGGGGGACAGGATAATGAAAAACTGTTTTTT.

This chain joins TRBV4-3 and TRBJ2-3, with no clear D. The CDR3 length is 15 residues. Between the trimmed V and J ends, which lost 1 base and 3 bases, there was a span of 11 bases. Germline CDR1 and CDR2: LGHNA and YSLEER. CDR3 region: CASSQVLGRTDTQYF. CDR3 in DNA: TGCGCCAGCAGCCAAGTCCTAGGAAGGACAGATACGCAGTATTTT.

The gene calls are TRBV4-3 and TRBJ1-4; D remains ambiguous. The V gene lost 1 base and the J gene lost 8 bases, with 14 bases spanning the gap. The CDR3 loop spans 15 amino acids. CDR1 is LGHNA and CDR2 is YSLEER in the germline V gene. DNA for the CDR3: TGCGCCAGCAGCCAAGGTTTGAGTCCGTGGGAAAAACTGTTTTTT. This sequence encodes CASSQGLSPWEKLFF.

The chain has TRBV19 and TRBJ2-1, with D perhaps matching TRBD2 (6 bases). The ends were cut back, 8 bases at V and 7 bases at J, with 18 bases in the middle. This CDR3 has 14 amino acids. CDR1 and CDR2 from the germline V gene are LNHDA and SQIVND (reference sequence). This CDR3 reads CASGPYGSDNEQFF. The CDR3, as DNA: TGTGCCAGTGGACCTTACGGGAGTGATAATGAGCAGTTCTTC.

About this clone: One junction end disagrees with the germline gene, perhaps due to a read error. The sample carries other DNA sequences with the same CDR3. The chain is built from TRBV27 and TRBJ2-7; 8 bases are a match to TRBD1. The CDR3 runs to 17 residues. Germline values: CDR1 MNHEY, CDR2 SMNVEV (reference sequence). CDR3 residues: CASSLSRVLQGVGEQYF. CDR3 nucleotide sequence: TGTGCCAGCAGCTTATCGAGGGTCCTACAGGGGGTCGGCGAGCAGTACTTC.

The rearrangement links TRBV28 to TRBJ1-4; D not resolved. Trimming cost V 4 bases and J 10 bases, with 4 bases left between them. Germline V gene lookup returns CDR1 MDHEN and CDR2 SYDVKM. CDR3 length: 10 residues. CDR3 region: CASSYGKLFF. The CDR3 DNA sequence: TGTGCCAGCAGTTACGGAAAACTGTTTTTT. Together with reference TRBV28 and TRBJ1-4, the CDR3 gives the full variable domain: DVKVTQSSRYLVKRTGEKVFLECVQDMDHENMFWYRQDPGLGLRLIYFSYDVKMKEKGDIPEGYSVSREKKERFSLILESASTNQTSMYLCASSYGKLFFGSGTQLSVL.